This T cell receptor (beta chain) was obtained from a study of shared clonotypes between healthy human individuals. The CDR3 covers 13 residues. The V gene lost 1 base and the J gene lost 4 bases, with 8 bases spanning the gap. Germline loops: CDR1 SGHNT, CDR2 YYREEE (reference sequence). Only one count was recorded for this clone. The antigen remains undetermined. Broader study findings: Sharing across a few donors was seen in 4% to 6.5% of naive CD4 clonotypes.

Participating donors were healthy, HIV-negative adults free of recent acute infections or vaccinations. Researchers partitioned CD4+ cells into CD45RA+ naive and CD45RA-negative memory subsets. Sequencing was performed with immunoSEQ multiplex PCR; in TCRdb, only in-frame clones are kept and a portion is missing. The sample shows roughly 1 million clones, roughly 74% of them seen only once. Specimen: memory CD4+ T cells from PBMCs. Subset given: CD45RA-negative fraction. The rearrangement joins TRBV5-4 to TRBJ1-1; unclear D gene. The source of this sequence is a man between 18 and 35 years old in good health. Some clones in this sample may be carry-over from other donors' samples. The CDR3 region is CASSLILGTEAFF. The CDR3 DNA follows: TGTGCCAGCAGCTTGATTTTAGGCACTGAAGCTTTCTTT.